The 4 T cell receptor beta chains listed next were all sequenced from one sample in a study of blood T cell repertoires in COVID-19. The method was immunoSEQ multiplex PCR; TCRdb's version includes in-frame clones alone and lacks a portion of them. This table has approximately 190,000 clones, around 80% appearing once. The sample taken for sequencing was peripheral blood. Every receptor here comes from a man aged 25-40 years with active or convalescent COVID-19.

The table lists this clone with a few counts. The chain couples TRBV12-5 to TRBJ2-3; possible D gene TRBD1, 5 bases. The V gene lost 5 bases and the J gene lost 3 bases, with 9 bases spanning the gap. Germline values: CDR1 LGHNT, CDR2 FRNRAP. This CDR3 is built from 13 residues. As DNA, the CDR3 is TGTGCTAGTGGTCCCTCAGGGACAGATACGCAGTATTTT. Translation: CASGPSGTDTQYF.

CDR3 region: CASSQEGQVIEAFF. The CDR3 coding sequence is TGTGCCAGCAGCCAAGAGGGACAGGTGATAGAAGCTTTCTTT. The chain couples TRBV3-1 (or the pseudogene TRBV3-2) to TRBJ1-1; 8 nucleotides line up with TRBD1. The CDR3 has 14 residues. The ends lost 0 bases at V and 8 bases at J; junction bases unmatched: 5. Germline CDR1 and CDR2: LGHDT and YNNKEL (reference sequence).

The V gene is TRBV24-1, the J gene TRBJ2-5, with TRBD2 matching 8 bases. V was pared by 3 bases and J by 2 bases, with 10 bases of the junction left unmatched. This CDR3 comprises 17 residues. The germline V gene encodes CDR1 KGHDR and CDR2 SFDVKD. The CDR3 loop reads CATSDPGAGGLQETQYF. The CDR3 DNA is TGTGCCACCAGTGATCCGGGGGCGGGAGGCCTACAAGAGACCCAGTACTTC.

This clone was seen a handful of times. CDR3 sequence reads: CASSYRGQTFF. The CDR3 DNA sequence: TGTGCCAGCAGTTACAGGGGGCAAACTTTCTTT. This chain uses TRBV6-6 with TRBJ1-1; 7 bases fit TRBD1. Germline assignment: CDR1 MNHNY and CDR2 SVGAGI (reference sequence). This CDR3 is 11 amino acids long. Trimming took 2 bases from V and 12 from J; bases not matched to a gene: 3.